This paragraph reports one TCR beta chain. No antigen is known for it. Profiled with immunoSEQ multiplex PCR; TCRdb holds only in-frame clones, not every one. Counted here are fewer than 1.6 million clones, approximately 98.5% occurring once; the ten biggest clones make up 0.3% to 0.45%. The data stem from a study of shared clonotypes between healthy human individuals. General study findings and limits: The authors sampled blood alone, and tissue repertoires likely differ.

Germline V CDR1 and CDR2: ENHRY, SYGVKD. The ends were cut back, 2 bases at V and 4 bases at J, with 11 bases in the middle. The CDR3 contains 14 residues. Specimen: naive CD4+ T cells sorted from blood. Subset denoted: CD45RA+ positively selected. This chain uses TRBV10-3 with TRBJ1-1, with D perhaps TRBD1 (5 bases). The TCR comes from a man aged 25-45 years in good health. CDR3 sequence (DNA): TGTGCCATCAGTGAGAAGGTCAGGGTCACTGAAGCTTTCTTT. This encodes CAISEKVRVTEAFF.